Listed below are T cell receptor beta chains from one sample, sequenced in a study of identical twins. From the 5' RACE reads, TCRdb called clonotypes with MiXCR, one entry per CDR3 protein. This table has under 250,000 distinct CDR3 sequences, around a tenth appearing once. The sequencing sample was made of memory (CD45RO+) T cells sorted from blood. The receptors shown here come from a woman between 18 and 29 years old in good health. The CDR3 runs from the conserved cysteine through the conserved F or W. The D gene is left open where the match is weak. Clone size, where shown, is once, few, many, or a class for clones that have expanded.

V,size,D,J,DNA,CDR3
TRBV6-2/TRBV6-3,-,-,TRBJ2-1,TGTGCCAGCAGTTACTCCCGAGTCTACAATGAGCAGTTCTTC,CASSYSRVYNEQFF
TRBV20-1,-,-,TRBJ1-4,TGCAGTGCTATTGCATATAGTCAGAATAATGAAAAACTGTTTTTT,CSAIAYSQNNEKLFF
TRBV7-3,few,-,TRBJ2-5,TGTGCCAGCAGCCCAAGAGCGGGCCGCACAGAGACCCAGTACTTC,CASSPRAGRTETQYF
TRBV7-8,-,TRBD2,TRBJ2-4,TGTGCCAGCAGCCCAACTAGCGGGGGGAACATTCAGTACTTC,CASSPTSGGNIQYF
TRBV5-1,-,-,TRBJ2-1,TGCGCCAGCAGCCGTTCTCACAGGAATGAGCAGTTCTTC,CASSRSHRNEQFF
TRBV20-1,few,-,TRBJ2-5,TGCAGTGCTGGACCAGGCAGGGAGACCCAGTACTTC,CSAGPGRETQYF
TRBV6-5,many,-,TRBJ2-3,TGTGCCAGCAGTTACCAAGGCCCTGCTGTGAATACGCAGTATTTT,CASSYQGPAVNTQYF
TRBV5-1,-,-,TRBJ2-7,TGCGCCAGCAGCTTTCAGGGCTTGGAGCAGTACTTC,CASSFQGLEQYF
TRBV6-1,few,TRBD1,TRBJ1-5,TGTGCCAGCAGGCAGGGGGCATTTCAGCCCCAGCATTTT,CASRQGAFQPQHF
TRBV7-9,few,TRBD1,TRBJ2-7,TGTGCCAGCAGCTTAGTCCGGGGGACAGGCGGCGAGCAGTACTTC,CASSLVRGTGGEQYF
TRBV20-1,-,TRBD2,TRBJ2-3,TGCAGTGCTTCCCTGGGGACTAGGGCAGATACGCAGTATTTT,CSASLGTRADTQYF
TRBV7-2,-,-,TRBJ2-7,TGTGCCAGCAGCATACAGGGTGGCCGGTACGAGCAGTACTTC,CASSIQGGRYEQYF
TRBV24-1,many,TRBD2,TRBJ2-2,TGTGCCACCAGTGTGGGACTAGCGGATAACACCGGGGAGCTGTTTTTT,CATSVGLADNTGELFF
TRBV6-1,few,TRBD1,TRBJ1-6,TGTGCCAGCAGTCAACTGGGACAGGGGAATTCACCCCTCCACTTT,CASSQLGQGNSPLHF
TRBV20-1,many,-,TRBJ2-1,TGCAGTGCCCCTCCTTCCTACTCCTACAATGAGCAGTTCTTC,CSAPPSYSYNEQFF
TRBV25-1,-,-,TRBJ2-2,TGTGCCGCCGGGCAGGTATCTAGATCCGGGGAGCTGTTTTTT,CAAGQVSRSGELFF
TRBV20-1,few,TRBD2,TRBJ2-1,TGCAGTGCTAGACAGCGGGGGGCCTACCGCAATGAGCAGTTCTTC,CSARQRGAYRNEQFF
TRBV5-1,few,TRBD1,TRBJ2-5,TGCGCCAGCAGCTTGAGGCCCGTTACAGGGGCAGGGGAGACCCAGTACTTC,CASSLRPVTGAGETQYF
TRBV11-2,many,TRBD1,TRBJ2-1,TGTGCCAGCAGCTTATTTCCCCTGGACAGGGGGTGGTACAATGAGCAGTTCTTC,CASSLFPLDRGWYNEQFF
TRBV12-3/TRBV12-4,many,-,TRBJ2-7,TGTGCCAGCGCCCCGCAAGCCGAATACGAGCAGTACTTC,CASAPQAEYEQYF
TRBV5-5,-,-,TRBJ2-3,TGTGCCAGCAGTCAGACAGGGGCCAGTAGCGGGAACACAGATACGCAGTATTTT,CASSQTGASSGNTDTQYF
TRBV5-1,few,TRBD2,TRBJ2-5,TGCGCCAGCAGCTTCCCAGCGGGGGGGGTCCAAGAGACCCAGTACTTC,CASSFPAGGVQETQYF
TRBV29-1,-,-,TRBJ2-1,TGCAGCGTTGCCGGAGGAGGGTTCAAGAACAATGAGCAGTTCTTC,CSVAGGGFKNNEQFF
TRBV18,many,TRBD1,TRBJ2-7,TGTGCCAGCAGTCCCGGGACAGGGGGCGAGCAGTACTTC,CASSPGTGGEQYF
TRBV7-9,-,-,TRBJ1-1,TGTGCCAGCAGCTCGCCCGGGAGCACTGAAGCTTTCTTT,CASSSPGSTEAFF
TRBV5-1,-,-,TRBJ2-7,TGCGCCAGCACCAGGGAGTTTTCCTACGAGCAGTACTTC,CASTREFSYEQYF
TRBV3-1,-,-,TRBJ1-1,TGTGCCAGCAGCCAAGTTGGGGAGGAAGCTTTCTTT,CASSQVGEEAFF